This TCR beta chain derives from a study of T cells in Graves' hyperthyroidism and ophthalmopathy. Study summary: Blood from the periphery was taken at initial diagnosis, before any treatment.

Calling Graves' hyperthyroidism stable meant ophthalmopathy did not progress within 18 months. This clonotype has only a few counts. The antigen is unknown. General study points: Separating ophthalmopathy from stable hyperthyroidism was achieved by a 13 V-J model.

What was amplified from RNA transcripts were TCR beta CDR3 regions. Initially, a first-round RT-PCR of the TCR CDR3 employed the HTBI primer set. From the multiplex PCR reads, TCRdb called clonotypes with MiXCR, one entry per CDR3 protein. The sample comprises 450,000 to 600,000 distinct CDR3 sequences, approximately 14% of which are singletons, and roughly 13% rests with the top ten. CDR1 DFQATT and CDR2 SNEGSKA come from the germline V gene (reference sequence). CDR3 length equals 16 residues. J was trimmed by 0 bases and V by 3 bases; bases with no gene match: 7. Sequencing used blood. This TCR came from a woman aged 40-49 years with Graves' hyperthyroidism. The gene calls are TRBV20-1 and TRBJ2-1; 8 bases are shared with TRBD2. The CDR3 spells CSARILAETSYNEQFF. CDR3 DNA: TGCAGTGCTAGGATACTAGCGGAAACCTCCTACAATGAGCAGTTCTTC.